This entry features one T cell receptor beta chain sequence. The target antigen is unknown. This record belongs to a study of cytomegalovirus exposure and HLA in healthy donors. The study's findings and limits: Researchers reported from a later analysis that most CMV-associated TCR beta chains appeared HLA-restricted. When a later analysis was performed, an Asian-associated ancestry cluster reportedly had fewer N-insertions than the roughly 630-donor mean. When analyzed later, a missense DCLRE1C variant was found to be linked to TCR beta V- and J-gene trimming.

A multiplex PCR was run with 60 Vbeta primers and 13 Jbeta primers. The protocol was immunoSEQ multiplex PCR, while the TCRdb copy is restricted to in-frame clones and leaves out a portion. Among 100,000 to 150,000 clones listed, over 60% were seen once. The V end was cut by 4 bases, the J end by 4 bases, with 8 bases between. The CDR3 has 12 residues. Germline V gene data show CDR1 as SNHLY and CDR2 as FYNNEI. V and J are TRBV2 and TRBJ2-7; D not resolved. Sequenced: PBMCs. This TCR was sampled from a man aged 45-65 years in good health and CMV-seronegative. This chain's CDR3 is CASSVQFYEQYF. The CDR3 region has the DNA TGTGCCAGCAGTGTACAGTTTTACGAGCAGTACTTC.